One and the same sample provided the 27 T cell receptor beta chains below, sequenced in a study of blood T cell repertoires in COVID-19 (TCRdb year 2020). Preparation of the library involved the immunoSEQ multiplex PCR assay. This is the immuneACCESS table as TCRdb keeps it, with only in-frame sequences that have V and J called. A part of the clones is gone; compared with another copy, unresolved V genes explain less than half, and the rest is unexplained. Counted in this sample were approximately 300,000 clones; more than 70% of them appeared once. Jointly, the top ten make up 5% to 7.5% of the sample. The material sequenced was peripheral blood. These receptors were collected from a man in his late teens or twenties who had recovered from COVID-19.

This rearrangement joins TRBV11-2 to TRBJ2-7; 12 nucleotides align to TRBD2. This CDR3 is 16 amino acids long. Germline CDR1 is SGHAT and CDR2 is FQNNGV. The J segment lost 0 bases and the V segment lost 5 bases, leaving 5 bases of the junction unmatched. The CDR3 here is CASSRGLAGHSYEQYF. Written as DNA, the CDR3 is TGTGCCAGCAGCCGCGGACTAGCGGGGCACTCCTACGAGCAGTACTTC.

The V and J genes are TRBV7-3 and TRBJ1-2, with 10 bases lining up with TRBD1. The CDR3 covers 15 residues. Losses at the gene ends were 4 bases for V and 8 bases for J; bases not matched to a gene: 10. The germline gives CDR1 SGHTA, CDR2 FQGTGA. The DNA of the CDR3 is TGTGCCAGCAGCTCCTCACCCGGGACAGGGGTCGGCTACACCTTC. Translation: CASSSSPGTGVGYTF.

The CDR3 sequence: CASMGTSGGVTDTQYF. In nucleotides, the CDR3 is TGTGCCAGCATGGGGACCAGCGGGGGGGTGACAGATACGCAGTATTTT. The chain is built from TRBV2 and TRBJ2-3, with 10 bases fitting TRBD2. The V segment lost 7 bases and the J segment 3 bases; nucleotides outside the gene matches: 10. The CDR3 sequence is 16 residues long. The germline CDR1 and CDR2 sequences are SNHLY and FYNNEI.

The genes are TRBV5-1 and TRBJ1-1; 7 positions match TRBD1. Germline CDR1 SGHRS, CDR2 YFSETQ. The CDR3 sequence is 15 residues long. The ends lost 4 bases at V and 3 bases at J; junction bases unmatched: 9. CDR3 in amino acids: CASSLQGGWDTEAFF. CDR3 in DNA: TGCGCCAGCAGCCTGCAGGGGGGTTGGGACACTGAAGCTTTCTTT.

Only one count was recorded for this clone. In DNA, the CDR3 is TGCGCCAGCCAGCAGGGACAGGGGTACGAGCAGTACTTC. Translation: CASQQGQGYEQYF. The J gene is TRBJ2-7, the V gene TRBV5-1, with TRBD1 matching over 10 bases. In germline, CDR1 is SGHRS, CDR2 YFSETQ. V was pared by 7 bases and J by 4 bases, with 5 bases of the junction left unmatched. There are 13 residues in the CDR3.

The genes are TRBV5-1 and TRBJ1-2; 8 bases line up with TRBD1. The V segment lost 5 bases and the J segment 3 bases; nucleotides outside the gene matches: 9. The CDR3 is 15 residues long. Germline V CDR1 and CDR2: SGHRS, YFSETQ. The DNA for the CDR3 is TGCGCCAGCAGACCCTGGACAGGGAGAGACTATGGCTACACCTTC. As protein: CASRPWTGRDYGYTF.

The sample holds a few counts of this clone. The CDR3 DNA follows: TGTGCCAGCAGTTTCCGCGGTGCCTACGAGCAGTACTTC. Its translation: CASSFRGAYEQYF. This chain joins TRBV6-5 and TRBJ2-7; D remains ambiguous. This CDR3 is 13 amino acids long. Per germline, CDR1 MNHEY and CDR2 SVGAGI. V was cut by 4 bases and J by 2 bases, with 9 bases left in between.

The rearrangement uses TRBV30 and TRBJ2-7; 9 bases align to TRBD1. Trimming took 6 bases from V and 3 from J; bases not matched to a gene: 6. The CDR3 has 13 amino acids. Germline values: CDR1 GTSNPN, CDR2 SVGIG (reference sequence). The CDR3 bases are TGTGCCTGTCGACAGGGGGATGGCTACGAGCAGTACTTC. Translation: CACRQGDGYEQYF.

The chain employs TRBV10-3 and TRBJ2-2; 8 nucleotides line up with TRBD1. Trimming took 7 bases from V and 8 from J; bases not matched to a gene: 24. Germline V gene sequence: CDR1 ENHRY, CDR2 SYGVKD. There are 19 residues in the CDR3. CDR3 nucleotides: TGTGCCATCATTTTTTTAGGATTGACAGGGGTCCTTTTGGGTGGGGAGCTGTTTTTT. Translation gives CAIIFLGLTGVLLGGELFF.

CDR3 sequence (DNA): TGTGCCAGCAGCTTAGATACTAGAGGGGGTGTTGGCTACACCTTC. Translation: CASSLDTRGGVGYTF. The genes are TRBV7-2 and TRBJ1-2, with D possibly being TRBD1 (6 bases). Trimming left V 1 base short and J 7 bases short, with 16 bases between. CDR3 size: 15 residues. CDR1 is SGHTA, CDR2 FQGNSA, per germline.

This clone was seen only once. The DNA of the CDR3 is TGTGCCAGCTCACAAACGCAGGGGAGCTACGAGCAGTACTTC. This gives the protein CASSQTQGSYEQYF. This sequence joins TRBV18 and TRBJ2-7; tentative D call: TRBD1 (6 bases). CDR3 length: 14 amino acids. V lost 4 bases and J lost 3, with 13 bases in between. Germline V gene sequence: CDR1 KGHSH, CDR2 LQKENI.

J is TRBJ1-5 and V is TRBV5-1; D call uncertain. The CDR3 sequence is 13 residues long. In germline, CDR1 is SGHRS, CDR2 YFSETQ. V was pared by 3 bases and J by 10 bases, with 14 bases between. CDR3 protein: CASSSGPAGPQHF. For the CDR3, the DNA is TGCGCCAGCAGCTCCGGGCCCGCGGGTCCCCAGCATTTT.

The V and J genes are TRBV6-5 and TRBJ2-2; 8 bases match TRBD2. V was clipped by 6 bases and J by 7 bases; unmatched bases: 10. The CDR3 is made up of 15 amino acids. Germline values: CDR1 MNHEY, CDR2 SVGAGI. CDR3: CASSGLAPVSGELFF. The CDR3 DNA sequence: TGTGCCAGCAGCGGACTAGCTCCAGTTAGCGGGGAGCTGTTTTTT.

V is TRBV2 and J is TRBJ2-1, with D tentatively TRBD2 (5 bases). V shed 3 bases and J shed 9 bases, with 18 bases lying between them. The CDR3 runs 15 residues. The V gene's germline CDR1 is SNHLY and CDR2 FYNNEI. The CDR3 here is CASSDPDLGLGEQFF. CDR3 in DNA: TGTGCCAGCAGTGACCCGGACTTGGGGTTAGGTGAGCAGTTCTTC.

Points on this clone: This specimen includes other DNA sequences encoding the same CDR3. As DNA, the CDR3 is TGTGCCAGCAGCCAGGGAGGCAGCAATCAGCCCCAGCATTTT. This encodes CASSQGGSNQPQHF. This chain links TRBV7-2 with TRBJ1-5; perhaps TRBD1 as D (5 bases). Per the germline V gene, CDR1 is SGHTA and CDR2 is FQGNSA. The V end was cut by 5 bases, the J end by 1 base, with 9 bases between. The CDR3 contains 14 residues.

Here the CDR3 DNA reads TGTGCCAGAAGCTTGGAACAGGGGATTGGTGTAACTGAAGCTTTCTTT. This codes for CARSLEQGIGVTEAFF. J is TRBJ1-1 and V is TRBV5-3, with 7 bases that match TRBD1. TRBV5-3 is marked as an open reading frame, function uncertain. The CDR3 runs to 16 residues. V lost 0 bases to trimming and J lost 5 bases; unmatched junction nucleotides: 10.

The chain carries TRBV6-2 or TRBV6-3 and TRBJ2-7; D call uncertain. V was pared by 6 bases and J by 2 bases, with 14 bases between. Germline loops: CDR1 MNHEY, CDR2 SVGEGT. This CDR3 is 14 amino acids long. The CDR3 is CASSHPGSTYEQYF. In nucleotides, the CDR3 is TGTGCCAGCAGCCACCCCGGGTCAACCTACGAGCAGTACTTC.

The genes are TRBV19 and TRBJ1-2; no definite D call. Between the trimmed V and J ends, which lost 7 bases and 4 bases, there was a span of 10 bases. CDR1 is LNHDA and CDR2 is SQIVND in the germline V gene (reference sequence). The CDR3 covers 12 residues. Here the CDR3 DNA reads TGTGCCAGTAAGCACAGATTCTATGGCTACACCTTC. Protein: CASKHRFYGYTF. The full variable domain, its missing parts supplied by reference TRBV19 and TRBJ1-2, is DGGITQSPKYLFRKEGQNVTLSCEQNLNHDAMYWYRQDPGQGLRLIYYSQIVNDFQKGDIAEGYSVSREKKESFPLTVTSAQKNPTAFYLCASKHRFYGYTFGSGTRLTVV.

The gene calls are TRBV9 and TRBJ1-6, with a weak D call TRBD1 (5 bases). V lost 3 bases, J lost 7 bases, and 11 bases lay in between. The CDR3 totals 14 residues. The germline V gene encodes CDR1 SGDLS and CDR2 YYNGEE. CDR3 bases: TGTGCCAGCAGCGCCGACAGCAAGAATTCACCCCTCCACTTT. It specifies CASSADSKNSPLHF.

This clone has more than one count but fewer than ten. J is TRBJ2-3 and V is TRBV7-9, with D maybe TRBD1 (5 bases). V lost 4 bases to trimming and J lost 1 base, with 9 bases between them. Germline CDR1 SEHNR, CDR2 FQNEAQ (reference sequence). There are 14 residues in the CDR3. CDR3 coding DNA: TGTGCCAGCAGCTCCGTAGGGGGCACAGATACGCAGTATTTT. It is translated as CASSSVGGTDTQYF.

The chain joins TRBV27 to TRBJ1-1, with TRBD1 as a possible D gene (5 bases). CDR3 length equals 14 residues. CDR1 and CDR2 from the germline V gene are MNHEY and SMNVEV (reference sequence). The V end lost 3 bases, the J end lost 5 bases, and 13 bases lay between the germline ends. The CDR3 spells CASSFLGGGTEAFF. The CDR3 DNA follows: TGTGCCAGCAGTTTCCTCGGGGGGGGGACTGAAGCTTTCTTT.

This clone was recorded a few times. Other DNA variants within this sample encode the same CDR3. This chain connects TRBV27 to TRBJ2-5; 10 bases are a match to TRBD2. V trimming: 6 bases; J trimming: 5 bases; junction bases outside the gene matches: 9. The CDR3 spans 15 residues. Per germline, CDR1 MNHEY and CDR2 SMNVEV (reference sequence). In DNA, the CDR3 is TGTGCCAGCAGCTCTACTAGCGGGATACGGGAGACCCAGTACTTC. It specifies CASSSTSGIRETQYF.

The gene calls are TRBV5-1 and TRBJ2-2, with D perhaps matching TRBD1 (6 bases). The CDR3 spans 14 residues. Germline-derived CDR1 and CDR2 are SGHRS and YFSETQ. Trimming left V 6 bases short and J 2 bases short, with 11 bases between. Here the CDR3 DNA reads TGCGCCAGCATGGGGACACAAAACACCGGGGAGCTGTTTTTT. As protein: CASMGTQNTGELFF.

The chain carries TRBV4-2 and TRBJ1-2; D is unclear. Per germline, CDR1 LGHNA and CDR2 YNFKEQ. V shed 0 bases and J shed 4 bases, with 15 bases lying between them. This CDR3 spans 16 amino acids. CDR3 region: CASSQEWAGGSYGYTF. The CDR3 coding sequence is TGTGCCAGCAGCCAAGAATGGGCAGGTGGGTCCTATGGCTACACCTTC.

The V call is TRBV27, the J call TRBJ1-1, with D hard to call. The V end was cut by 4 bases, the J end by 0 bases, with 12 bases between. The CDR3 is 15 residues long. Germline V gene sequence: CDR1 MNHEY, CDR2 SMNVEV (reference sequence). Here the CDR3 reads CASSSPAAVNTEAFF. The DNA of the CDR3 is TGTGCCAGCAGTTCCCCCGCGGCAGTGAACACTGAAGCTTTCTTT.

The chain carries TRBV14 and TRBJ2-1; maybe TRBD1 (5 bases). Trimming removed 0 bases from V and 2 bases from J, with 11 bases in between. The CDR3 covers 16 residues. Germline V gene lookup returns CDR1 SGHDN and CDR2 FVKESK. CDR3 sequence: CASSQDQDIPYNEQFF. CDR3 DNA sequence: TGTGCCAGCAGCCAAGATCAGGACATTCCCTACAATGAGCAGTTCTTC.

The chain uses TRBV11-3 and TRBJ2-1; TRBD2 aligns across 10 bases. With V trimmed by 5 bases and J by 2 bases, 3 bases remained unmatched. CDR3 size: 15 residues. CDR1 is SGHNT and CDR2 is YENEEA in the germline V gene. Written as DNA, the CDR3 is TGTGCCAGCAGCCCTGGACTAGCGGCCTACAATGAGCAGTTCTTC. This gives the protein CASSPGLAAYNEQFF.